This T cell receptor (beta chain) was documented in a study of cytomegalovirus exposure and HLA in healthy donors. Sequenced by immunoSEQ multiplex PCR; TCRdb stores in-frame clones only, minus some. Seen here are about 180,000 clones, roughly 85% observed once, and the top ten hold approximately 16%. Germline loops: CDR1 MRHNA, CDR2 SNTAGT. Between the trimmed V and J ends, which lost 5 bases and 0 bases, there was a span of 8 bases. The CDR3 is 14 amino acids. Material for sequencing was PBMCs. This TCR derives from a man younger than 35 in good health and CMV-seropositive. The chain combines TRBV6-4 with TRBJ2-1; possibly TRBD2 for D (5 bases). The CDR3 sequence: CASSNGGSYNEQFF. The CDR3, as DNA: TGTGCCAGCAGTAACGGAGGCTCCTACAATGAGCAGTTCTTC.